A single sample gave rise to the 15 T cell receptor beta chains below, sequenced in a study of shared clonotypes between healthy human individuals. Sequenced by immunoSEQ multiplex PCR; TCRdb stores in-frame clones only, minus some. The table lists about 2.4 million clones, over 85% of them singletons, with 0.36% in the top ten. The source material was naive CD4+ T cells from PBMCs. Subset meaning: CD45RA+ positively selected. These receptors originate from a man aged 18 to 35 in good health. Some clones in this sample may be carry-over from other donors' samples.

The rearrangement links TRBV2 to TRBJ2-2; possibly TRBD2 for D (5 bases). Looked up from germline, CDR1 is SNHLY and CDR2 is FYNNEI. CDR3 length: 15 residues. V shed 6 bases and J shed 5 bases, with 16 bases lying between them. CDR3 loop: CASRRTSYGTGELFF. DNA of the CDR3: TGTGCCAGCAGGAGAACTAGTTATGGGACCGGGGAGCTGTTTTTT.

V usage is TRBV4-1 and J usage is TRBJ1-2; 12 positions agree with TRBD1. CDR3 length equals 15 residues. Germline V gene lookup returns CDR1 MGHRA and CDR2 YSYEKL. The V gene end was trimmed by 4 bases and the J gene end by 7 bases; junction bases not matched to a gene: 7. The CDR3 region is CASSPPGQGAPGYTF. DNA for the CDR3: TGCGCCAGCAGCCCCCCGGGACAGGGGGCGCCTGGCTACACCTTC.

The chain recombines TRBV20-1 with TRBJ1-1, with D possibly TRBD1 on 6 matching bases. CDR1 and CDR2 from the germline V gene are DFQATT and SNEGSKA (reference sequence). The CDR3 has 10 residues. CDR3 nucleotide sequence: TGCAGCACAGGGAAGGGCGCGGCTTTCTTT. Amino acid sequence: CSTGKGAAFF.

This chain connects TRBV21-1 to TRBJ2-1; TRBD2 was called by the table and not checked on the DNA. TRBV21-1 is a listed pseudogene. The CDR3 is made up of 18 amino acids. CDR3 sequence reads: CASSMGVLGLAGLNEQFF. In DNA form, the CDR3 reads TGTGCCAGCAGCATGGGGGTTCTAGGTCTAGCGGGCCTCAATGAGCAGTTCTTC.

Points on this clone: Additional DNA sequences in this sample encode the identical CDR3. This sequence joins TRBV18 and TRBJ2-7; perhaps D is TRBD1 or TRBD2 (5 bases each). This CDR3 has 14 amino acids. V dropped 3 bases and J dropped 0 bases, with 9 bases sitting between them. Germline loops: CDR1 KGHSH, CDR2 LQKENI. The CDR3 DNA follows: TGTGCCAGCTCACCCGGGACCGCCTCCTACGAGCAGTACTTC. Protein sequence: CASSPGTASYEQYF.

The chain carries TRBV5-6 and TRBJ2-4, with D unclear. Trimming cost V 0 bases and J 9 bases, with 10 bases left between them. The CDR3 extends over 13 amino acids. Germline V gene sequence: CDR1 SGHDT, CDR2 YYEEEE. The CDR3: CASSLERWSIQYF. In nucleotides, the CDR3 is TGTGCCAGCAGCTTGGAAAGGTGGAGCATTCAGTACTTC.

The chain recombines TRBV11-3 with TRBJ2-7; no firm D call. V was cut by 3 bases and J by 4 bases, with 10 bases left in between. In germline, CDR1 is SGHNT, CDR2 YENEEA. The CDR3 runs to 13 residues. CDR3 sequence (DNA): TGTGCCAGCAGCTTTTCTTCCGGGTACGAGCAGTACTTC. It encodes CASSFSSGYEQYF. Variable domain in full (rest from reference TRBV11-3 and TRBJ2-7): EAGVVQSPRYKIIEKKQPVAFWCNPISGHNTLYWYLQNLGQGPELLIRYENEEAVDDSQLPKDRFSAERLKGVDSTLKIQPAELGDSAVYLCASSFSSGYEQYFGPGTRLTVT.

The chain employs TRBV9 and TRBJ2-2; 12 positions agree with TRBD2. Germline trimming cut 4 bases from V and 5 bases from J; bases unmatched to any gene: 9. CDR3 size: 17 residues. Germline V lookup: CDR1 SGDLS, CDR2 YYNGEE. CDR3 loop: CASSRGLAGPGTGELFF. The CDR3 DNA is TGTGCCAGCAGCCGGGGACTAGCGGGCCCCGGGACCGGGGAGCTGTTTTTT.

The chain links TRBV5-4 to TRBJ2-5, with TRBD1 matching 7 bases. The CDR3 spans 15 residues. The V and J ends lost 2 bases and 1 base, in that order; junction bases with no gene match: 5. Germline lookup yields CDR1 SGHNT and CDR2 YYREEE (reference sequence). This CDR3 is CASSFRYRGQETQYF. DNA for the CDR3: TGTGCCAGCAGCTTTCGGTACAGGGGCCAAGAGACCCAGTACTTC.

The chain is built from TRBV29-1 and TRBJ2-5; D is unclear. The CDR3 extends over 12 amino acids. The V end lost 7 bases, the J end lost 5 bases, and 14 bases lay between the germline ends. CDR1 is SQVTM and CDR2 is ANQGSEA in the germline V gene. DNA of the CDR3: TGCAGCGCCGGTGGGCTAGGGGAGACCCAGTACTTC. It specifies CSAGGLGETQYF.

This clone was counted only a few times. CDR3 nucleotide sequence: TGTGCCGGCGGTTGGAGGCCCCCCCACGAGCAGTACTTC. Protein: CAGGWRPPHEQYF. This chain links TRBV5-6 with TRBJ2-7; TRBD2 might be the D (5 bases). The CDR3 extends over 13 amino acids. Germline loops: CDR1 SGHDT, CDR2 YYEEEE. Trimming took 10 bases from V and 5 from J, leaving 19 bases between them.

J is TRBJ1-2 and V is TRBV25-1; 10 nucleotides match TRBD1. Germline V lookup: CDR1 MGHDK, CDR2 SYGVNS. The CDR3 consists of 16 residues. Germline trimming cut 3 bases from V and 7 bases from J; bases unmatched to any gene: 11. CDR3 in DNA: TGTGCCAGCAGTGACCCCCGACAGGGGGCCGGGTTTGGCTACACCTTC. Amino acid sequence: CASSDPRQGAGFGYTF.

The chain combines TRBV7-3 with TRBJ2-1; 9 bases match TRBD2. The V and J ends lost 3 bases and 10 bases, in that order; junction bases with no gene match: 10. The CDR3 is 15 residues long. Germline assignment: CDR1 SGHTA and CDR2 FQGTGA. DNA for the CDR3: TGTGCCAGCAGCTTTAGGGCTAGCGGGATAGGAGAGCAGTTCTTC. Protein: CASSFRASGIGEQFF.

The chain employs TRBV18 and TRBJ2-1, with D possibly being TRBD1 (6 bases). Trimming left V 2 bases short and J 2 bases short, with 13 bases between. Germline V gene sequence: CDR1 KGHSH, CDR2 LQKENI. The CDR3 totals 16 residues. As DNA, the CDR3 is TGTGCCAGCTCACCAGATCGGCGGACAGCCTACAATGAGCAGTTCTTC. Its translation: CASSPDRRTAYNEQFF.

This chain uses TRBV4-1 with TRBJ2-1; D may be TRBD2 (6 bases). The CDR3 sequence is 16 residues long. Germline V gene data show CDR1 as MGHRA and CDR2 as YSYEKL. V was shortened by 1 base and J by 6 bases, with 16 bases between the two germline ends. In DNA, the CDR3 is TGCGCCAGCAGCCAAGCGGGACGGGAGCAATTCAATGAGCAGTTCTTC. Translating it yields CASSQAGREQFNEQFF.